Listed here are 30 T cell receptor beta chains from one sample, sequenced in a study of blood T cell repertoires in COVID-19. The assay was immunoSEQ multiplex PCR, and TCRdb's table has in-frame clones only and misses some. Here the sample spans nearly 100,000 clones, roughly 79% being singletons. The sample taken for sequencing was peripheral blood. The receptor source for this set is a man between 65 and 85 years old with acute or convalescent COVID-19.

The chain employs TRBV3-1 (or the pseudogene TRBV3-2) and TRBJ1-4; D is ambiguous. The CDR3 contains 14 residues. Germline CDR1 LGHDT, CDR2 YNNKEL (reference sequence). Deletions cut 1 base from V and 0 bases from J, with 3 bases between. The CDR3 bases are TGTGCCAGCAGCCAAGGTACAACTAATGAAAAACTGTTTTTT. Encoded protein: CASSQGTTNEKLFF.

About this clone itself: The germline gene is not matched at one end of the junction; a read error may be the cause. CDR3 in DNA: TGTGCTAGCAGCTTAGTGGTGCAGGGGGGCTCCTACGAGCAGTACTTC. It encodes CASSLVVQGGSYEQYF. The chain links TRBV7-7 to TRBJ2-7; a weak D match, TRBD1 (7 bases). The CDR3 extends over 16 amino acids. Germline loops: CDR1 SSHAT, CDR2 FNYEAQ (reference sequence). The whole variable domain, remainder taken from reference TRBV7-7 and TRBJ2-7, is GAGVSQSPRYKVTKRGQDVTLRCDPISSHATLYWYQQALGQGPEFLTYFNYEAQPDKSGLPSDRFSAERPEGSISTLTIQRTEQRDSAMYRCASSLVVQGGSYEQYFGPGTRLTVT.

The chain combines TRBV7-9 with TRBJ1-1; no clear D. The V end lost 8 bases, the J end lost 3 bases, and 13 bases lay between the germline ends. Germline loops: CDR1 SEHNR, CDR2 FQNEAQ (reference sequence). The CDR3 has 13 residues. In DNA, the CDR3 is TGTGCCAGCTCCGTGGGCTGGGACACTGAAGCTTTCTTT. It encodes CASSVGWDTEAFF.

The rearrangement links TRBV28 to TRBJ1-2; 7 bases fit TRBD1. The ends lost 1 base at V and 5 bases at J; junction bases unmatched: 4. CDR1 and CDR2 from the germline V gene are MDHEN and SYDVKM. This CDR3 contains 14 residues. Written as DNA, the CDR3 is TGTGCCAGCAGTTTATTGACAGGGACATATGGCTACACCTTC. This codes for CASSLLTGTYGYTF.

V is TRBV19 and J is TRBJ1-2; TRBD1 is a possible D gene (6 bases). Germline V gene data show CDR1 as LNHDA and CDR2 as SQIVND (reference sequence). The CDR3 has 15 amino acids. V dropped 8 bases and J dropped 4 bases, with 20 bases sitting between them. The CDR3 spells CASGPGAKGTYGYTF. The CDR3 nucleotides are TGTGCCAGTGGTCCAGGGGCCAAGGGGACCTATGGCTACACCTTC. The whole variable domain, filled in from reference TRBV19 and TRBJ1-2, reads DGGITQSPKYLFRKEGQNVTLSCEQNLNHDAMYWYRQDPGQGLRLIYYSQIVNDFQKGDIAEGYSVSREKKESFPLTVTSAQKNPTAFYLCASGPGAKGTYGYTFGSGTRLTVV.

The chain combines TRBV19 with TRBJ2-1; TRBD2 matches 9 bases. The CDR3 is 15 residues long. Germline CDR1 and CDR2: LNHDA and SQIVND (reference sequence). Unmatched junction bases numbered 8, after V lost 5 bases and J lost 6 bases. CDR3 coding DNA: TGTGCCAGTAGTCTAGCGGGGAGTATTCTCAATGAGCAGTTCTTC. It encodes CASSLAGSILNEQFF.

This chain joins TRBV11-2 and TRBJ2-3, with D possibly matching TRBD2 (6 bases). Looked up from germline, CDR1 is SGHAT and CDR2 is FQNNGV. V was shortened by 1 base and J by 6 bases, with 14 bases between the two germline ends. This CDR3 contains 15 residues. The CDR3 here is CASSLVGGSADTQYF. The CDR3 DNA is TGTGCCAGCAGCTTAGTGGGGGGTAGTGCGGATACGCAGTATTTT.

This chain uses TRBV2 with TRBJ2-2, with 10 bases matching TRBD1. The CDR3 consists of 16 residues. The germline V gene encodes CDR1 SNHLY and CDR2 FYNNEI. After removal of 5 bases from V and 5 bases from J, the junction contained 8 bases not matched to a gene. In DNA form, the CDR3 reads TGTGCCAGCAGTAAACCGGGACAGGGGCGGACCGGGGAGCTGTTTTTT. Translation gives CASSKPGQGRTGELFF. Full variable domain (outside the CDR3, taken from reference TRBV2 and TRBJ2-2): EPEVTQTPSHQVTQMGQEVILRCVPISNHLYFYWYRQILGQKVEFLVSFYNNEISEKSEIFDDQFSVERPDGSNFTLKIRSTKLEDSAMYFCASSKPGQGRTGELFFGEGSRLTVL.

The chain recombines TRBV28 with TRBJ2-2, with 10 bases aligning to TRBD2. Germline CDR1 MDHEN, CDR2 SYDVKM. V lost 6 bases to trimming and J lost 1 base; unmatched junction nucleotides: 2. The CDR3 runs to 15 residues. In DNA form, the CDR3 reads TGTGCCAGCAGGTCTAGCGGGAGGAACACCGGGGAGCTGTTTTTT. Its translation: CASRSSGRNTGELFF.

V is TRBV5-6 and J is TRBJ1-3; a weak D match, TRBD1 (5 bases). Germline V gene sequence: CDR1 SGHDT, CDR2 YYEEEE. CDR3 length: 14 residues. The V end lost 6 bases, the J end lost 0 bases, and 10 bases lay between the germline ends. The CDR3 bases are TGTGCCAGCACGAAGGACACCTCTGGAAACACCATATATTTT. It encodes CASTKDTSGNTIYF. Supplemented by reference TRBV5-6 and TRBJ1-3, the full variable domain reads DAGVTQSPTHLIKTRGQQVTLRCSPKSGHDTVSWYQQALGQGPQFIFQYYEEEERQRGNFPDRFSGHQFPNYSSELNVNALLLGDSALYLCASTKDTSGNTIYFGEGSWLTVV.

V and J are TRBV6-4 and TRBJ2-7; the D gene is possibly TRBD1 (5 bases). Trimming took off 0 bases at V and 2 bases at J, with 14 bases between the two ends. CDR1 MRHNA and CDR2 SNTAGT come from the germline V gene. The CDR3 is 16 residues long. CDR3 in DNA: TGTGCCAGCAGTGACTCACTGCAGGGTGAAACCTACGAGCAGTACTTC. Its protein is CASSDSLQGETYEQYF.

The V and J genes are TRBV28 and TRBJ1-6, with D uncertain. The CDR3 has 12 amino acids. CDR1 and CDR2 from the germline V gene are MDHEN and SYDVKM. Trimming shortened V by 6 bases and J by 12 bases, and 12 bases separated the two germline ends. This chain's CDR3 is CASRANLEPLHF. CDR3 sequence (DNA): TGTGCCAGCAGAGCCAACCTTGAACCCCTCCACTTT.

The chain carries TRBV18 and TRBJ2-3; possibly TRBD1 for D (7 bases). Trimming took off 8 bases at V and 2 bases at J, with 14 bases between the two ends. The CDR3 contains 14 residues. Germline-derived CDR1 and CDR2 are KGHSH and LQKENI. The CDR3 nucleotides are TGTGCCAGCCTGGAGGGACAGATCACAGATACGCAGTATTTT. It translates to CASLEGQITDTQYF.

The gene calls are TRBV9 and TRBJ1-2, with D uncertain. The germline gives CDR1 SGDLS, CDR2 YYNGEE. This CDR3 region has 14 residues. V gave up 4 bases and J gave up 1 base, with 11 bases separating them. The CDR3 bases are TGTGCCAGCAGCCCCCAACAGCTTAACTATGGCTACACCTTC. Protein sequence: CASSPQQLNYGYTF.

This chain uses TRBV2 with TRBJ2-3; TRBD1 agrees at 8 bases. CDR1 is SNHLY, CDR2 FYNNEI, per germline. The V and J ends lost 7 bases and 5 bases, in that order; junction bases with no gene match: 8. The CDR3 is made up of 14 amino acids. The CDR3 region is CASTGQVKGDTQYF. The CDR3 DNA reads TGTGCCAGCACGGGACAGGTGAAGGGAGATACGCAGTATTTT.

As DNA, the CDR3 is TGTGCCAGCAGCGGACTAGCGGGACACTCCTACGAGCAGTACTTC. Its translation: CASSGLAGHSYEQYF. The rearrangement joins TRBV5-4 to TRBJ2-7; 12 bases fit TRBD2. The CDR3 extends over 15 amino acids. V shed 4 bases and J 0 bases; nucleotides not matched to a gene: 2. Germline CDR1 and CDR2: SGHNT and YYREEE (reference sequence).

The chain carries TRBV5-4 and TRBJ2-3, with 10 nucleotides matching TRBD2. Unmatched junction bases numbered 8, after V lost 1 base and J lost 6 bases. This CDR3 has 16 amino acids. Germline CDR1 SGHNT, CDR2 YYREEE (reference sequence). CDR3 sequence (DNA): TGTGCCAGCAGCTTGAGACTAGCGGGCCGGTCCGATACGCAGTATTTT. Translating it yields CASSLRLAGRSDTQYF.

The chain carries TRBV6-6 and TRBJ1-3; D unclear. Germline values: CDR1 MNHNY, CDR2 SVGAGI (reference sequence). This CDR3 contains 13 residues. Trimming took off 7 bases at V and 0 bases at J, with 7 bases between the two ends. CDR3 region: CASISGSGNTIYF. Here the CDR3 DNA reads TGTGCCAGCATTTCCGGCTCTGGAAACACCATATATTTT.

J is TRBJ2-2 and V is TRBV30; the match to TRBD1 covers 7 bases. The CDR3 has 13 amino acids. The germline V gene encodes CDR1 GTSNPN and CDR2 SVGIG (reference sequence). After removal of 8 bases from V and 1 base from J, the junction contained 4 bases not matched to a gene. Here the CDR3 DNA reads TGTGCCGCCCGGACAGGGAACACCGGGGAGCTGTTTTTT. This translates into CAARTGNTGELFF.

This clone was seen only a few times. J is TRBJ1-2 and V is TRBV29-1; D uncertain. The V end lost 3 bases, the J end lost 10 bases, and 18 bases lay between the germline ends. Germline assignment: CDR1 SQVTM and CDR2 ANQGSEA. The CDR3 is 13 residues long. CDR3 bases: TGCAGCGTTGATGAGTTGGTCCGGAGCGTCTACACCTTC. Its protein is CSVDELVRSVYTF.

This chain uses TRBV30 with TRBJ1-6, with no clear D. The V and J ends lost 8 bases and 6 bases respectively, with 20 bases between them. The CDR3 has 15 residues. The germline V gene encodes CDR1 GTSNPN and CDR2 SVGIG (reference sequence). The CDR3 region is CARREATSGNSPLHF. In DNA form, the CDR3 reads TGTGCCCGCCGAGAAGCAACTTCGGGTAATTCACCCCTCCACTTT.

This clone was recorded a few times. CDR3 sequence reads: CASSYGQGPSYEQYF. The DNA for the CDR3 is TGTGCCAGCAGTTACGGACAGGGTCCCTCCTACGAGCAGTACTTC. The rearrangement links TRBV6-6 to TRBJ2-7; TRBD1 agrees at 8 bases. The V gene end was trimmed by 2 bases and the J gene end by 0 bases; junction bases not matched to a gene: 3. This CDR3 region has 15 residues. The germline gives CDR1 MNHNY, CDR2 SVGAGI (reference sequence).

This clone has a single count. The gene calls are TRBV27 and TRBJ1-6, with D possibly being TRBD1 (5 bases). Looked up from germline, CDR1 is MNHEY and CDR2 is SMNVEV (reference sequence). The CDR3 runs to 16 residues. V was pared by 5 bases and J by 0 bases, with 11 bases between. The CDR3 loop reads CASSHRSSSYNSPLHF. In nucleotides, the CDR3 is TGTGCCAGCAGTCACAGGTCGAGCTCCTATAATTCACCCCTCCACTTT.

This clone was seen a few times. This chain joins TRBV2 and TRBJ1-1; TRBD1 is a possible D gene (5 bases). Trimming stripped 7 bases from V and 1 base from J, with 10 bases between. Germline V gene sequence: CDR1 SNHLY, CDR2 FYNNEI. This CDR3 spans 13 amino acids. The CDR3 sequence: CASNRQGNTEAFF. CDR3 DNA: TGTGCCAGCAATCGGCAGGGGAACACTGAAGCTTTCTTT.

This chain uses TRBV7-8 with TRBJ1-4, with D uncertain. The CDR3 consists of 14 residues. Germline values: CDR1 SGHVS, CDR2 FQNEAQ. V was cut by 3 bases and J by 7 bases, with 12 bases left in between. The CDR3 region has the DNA TGTGCCAGCAGCTTTGGAGGAGGGCGTGAAAAACTGTTTTTT. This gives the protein CASSFGGGREKLFF.

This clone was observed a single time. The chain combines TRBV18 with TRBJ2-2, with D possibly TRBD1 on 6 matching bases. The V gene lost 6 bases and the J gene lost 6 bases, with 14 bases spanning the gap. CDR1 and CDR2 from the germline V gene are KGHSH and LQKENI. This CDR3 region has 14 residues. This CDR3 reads CASSPGTRSGELFF. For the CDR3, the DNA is TGTGCCAGCTCGCCCGGGACAAGATCCGGGGAGCTGTTTTTT.

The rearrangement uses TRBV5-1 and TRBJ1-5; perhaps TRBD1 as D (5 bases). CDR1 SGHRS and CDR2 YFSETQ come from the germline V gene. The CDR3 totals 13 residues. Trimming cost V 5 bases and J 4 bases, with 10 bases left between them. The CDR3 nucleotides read TGCGCCAGCAGAGGGGCCCTGAATCAGCCCCAGCATTTT. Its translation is CASRGALNQPQHF.

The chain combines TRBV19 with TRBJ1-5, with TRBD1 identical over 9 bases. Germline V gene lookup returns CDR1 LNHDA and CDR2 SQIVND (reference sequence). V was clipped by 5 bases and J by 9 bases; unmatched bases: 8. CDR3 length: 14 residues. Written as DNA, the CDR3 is TGTGCCAGTAGTCCGGGACAGGGAAGGGTGCCCCAGCATTTT. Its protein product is CASSPGQGRVPQHF.

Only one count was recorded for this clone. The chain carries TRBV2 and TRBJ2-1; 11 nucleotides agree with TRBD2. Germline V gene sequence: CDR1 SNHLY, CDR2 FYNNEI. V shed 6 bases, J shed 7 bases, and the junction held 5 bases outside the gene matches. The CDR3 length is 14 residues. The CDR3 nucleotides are TGTGCCAGCAGAAGGACTAGCGGGTTTAATGAGCAGTTCTTC. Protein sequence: CASRRTSGFNEQFF.

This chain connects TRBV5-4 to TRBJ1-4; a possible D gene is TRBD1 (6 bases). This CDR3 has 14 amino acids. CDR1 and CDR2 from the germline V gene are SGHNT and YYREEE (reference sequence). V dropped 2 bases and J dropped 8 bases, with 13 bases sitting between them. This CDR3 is CASSFQGKYEKLFF. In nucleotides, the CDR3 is TGTGCCAGCAGCTTTCAGGGGAAGTACGAAAAACTGTTTTTT.